The 16 T cell receptor beta chains below were found in one sample sequenced in a study of T-cell reconstitution after alpha-beta-depleted transplantation in children. Library preparation (for TCRbeta) was performed with unique molecular identifiers. TCRdb redid the calling of the PCR reads with MiXCR, one entry per CDR3 protein. This sample has approximately 510,000 distinct CDR3 sequences; around 20% occur once, and the top ten carry roughly 3.3%. The material sequenced was PBMCs from the stem cell graft donor, taken from the stem cell graft. The receptors stem from a human donor who donated a stem cell graft to a child with acute lymphoblastic leukemia.

The CDR3 nucleotides are TGTGCCAGCAGTGACTACCAGCGGGGACCCTACGAGCAGTACTTC. It is translated as CASSDYQRGPYEQYF. V and J are TRBV2 and TRBJ2-7; 7 bases are shared with TRBD2. J gave up 2 bases and V 3 bases, and 7 bases lay outside the gene matches. This CDR3 is built from 15 residues. Germline CDR1 reads SNHLY; CDR2 reads FYNNEI. The full variable domain, completed using reference TRBV2 and TRBJ2-7, is EPEVTQTPSHQVTQMGQEVILRCVPISNHLYFYWYRQILGQKVEFLVSFYNNEISEKSEIFDDQFSVERPDGSNFTLKIRSTKLEDSAMYFCASSDYQRGPYEQYFGPGTRLTVT.

The chain links TRBV27 to TRBJ2-1, with D perhaps TRBD1 or TRBD2 (5 bases each). Germline CDR1 MNHEY, CDR2 SMNVEV (reference sequence). Trimming cost V 4 bases and J 7 bases, with 14 bases left between them. This CDR3 is 14 amino acids long. The CDR3 reads CASSWDAGQNEQFF. CDR3 coding DNA: TGTGCCAGCAGTTGGGACGCCGGCCAAAATGAGCAGTTCTTC.

J is TRBJ2-1 and V is TRBV29-1, with 10 bases that match TRBD2. After removal of 8 bases from V and 14 bases from J, the junction contained 12 bases not matched to a gene. From germline, CDR1 is SQVTM and CDR2 ANQGSEA. CDR3 size: 12 residues. As DNA, the CDR3 is TGCAGCATTCTAAGCGGGAGGGCCGATGAGTTCTTC. Its protein product is CSILSGRADEFF.

The CDR3 reads CASGEDYHNEQFF. CDR3 DNA: TGTGCCAGCGGGGAGGACTACCACAATGAGCAGTTCTTC. The rearrangement uses TRBV25-1 and TRBJ2-1; D may be TRBD2 (6 bases). Germline V gene sequence: CDR1 MGHDK, CDR2 SYGVNS. Trimming pared 8 bases from V and 5 bases from J, leaving 13 bases between. The CDR3 has 13 residues.

The chain is built from TRBV6-1 and TRBJ1-1; 9 nucleotides line up with TRBD1. After removal of 2 bases from V and 2 bases from J, the junction contained 3 bases not matched to a gene. The CDR3 covers 15 residues. The V gene's germline CDR1 is MNHNS and CDR2 SASEGT. CDR3: CASSEPGQGNTEAFF. The DNA of the CDR3 is TGTGCCAGCAGTGAACCGGGACAGGGAAACACTGAAGCTTTCTTT.

The chain has TRBV9 and TRBJ1-6; D is unresolved. Germline V gene data show CDR1 as SGDLS and CDR2 as YYNGEE. Trimming removed 0 bases at V and 8 bases at J, with 12 bases between. The CDR3 is made up of 15 amino acids. The CDR3 is CASSVDEGPDSPLHF. CDR3 sequence (DNA): TGTGCCAGCAGCGTAGACGAAGGGCCCGATTCACCCCTCCACTTT. Full variable domain (missing parts from reference TRBV9 and TRBJ1-6): DSGVTQTPKHLITATGQRVTLRCSPRSGDLSVYWYQQSLDQGLQFLIQYYNGEERAKGNILERFSAQQFPDLHSELNLSSLELGDSALYFCASSVDEGPDSPLHFGNGTRLTVT.

The chain links TRBV20-1 to TRBJ2-7; 11 bases align to TRBD2. V dropped 6 bases and J dropped 6; count of bases not matched to a gene: 7. CDR3 length equals 13 residues. The germline gives CDR1 DFQATT, CDR2 SNEGSKA (reference sequence). In DNA, the CDR3 is TGCAGTGCAGTAGCGGGAGGGCCCCCCGAGCAGTACTTC. Protein product: CSAVAGGPPEQYF.

This sequence joins TRBV19 and TRBJ2-1; 10 bases agree with TRBD1. V trimming: 1 base; J trimming: 5 bases; junction bases outside the gene matches: 8. The CDR3 covers 17 residues. CDR1 is LNHDA and CDR2 is SQIVND in the germline V gene (reference sequence). This CDR3 is CASSIVIGTGVDNEQFF. CDR3 nucleotides: TGTGCCAGTAGTATAGTGATAGGGACAGGGGTCGACAATGAGCAGTTCTTC.

This clonotype was counted only a few times. The gene calls are TRBV6-1 and TRBJ2-7; D gene unclear. This CDR3 region has 14 residues. The germline V gene encodes CDR1 MNHNS and CDR2 SASEGT. The V and J ends lost 7 bases and 1 base respectively, with 14 bases between them. The CDR3 here is CASTVDKGSYEQYF. For the CDR3, the DNA is TGTGCCAGCACAGTCGATAAAGGGTCCTACGAGCAGTACTTC.

The genes are TRBV20-1 and TRBJ2-1; no reliable D call. CDR1 DFQATT and CDR2 SNEGSKA come from the germline V gene (reference sequence). This CDR3 comprises 14 residues. Trimming took 0 bases from V and 9 from J, leaving 15 bases between them. The CDR3 loop is CSARDLRVKIEQFF. DNA of the CDR3: TGCAGTGCTAGAGATCTAAGGGTGAAGATTGAGCAGTTCTTC.

The gene calls are TRBV20-1 and TRBJ2-7; tentative D call: TRBD1 (5 bases). Germline V gene sequence: CDR1 DFQATT, CDR2 SNEGSKA (reference sequence). The CDR3 sequence is 13 residues long. The germline V and J ends were trimmed by 8 bases and 7 bases, with 21 bases remaining between them. CDR3 DNA: TGCAGTATAACACAGGACCCAGTTTGGGAGCAGTACTTC. Amino acid sequence: CSITQDPVWEQYF.

This clonotype turned up a few times. The rearrangement uses TRBV11-2 and TRBJ2-3; possibly TRBD2 for D (6 bases). The V and J ends lost 5 bases and 1 base respectively, with 22 bases between them. The germline CDR1 and CDR2 sequences are SGHAT and FQNNGV. This CDR3 spans 18 amino acids. In DNA form, the CDR3 reads TGTGCCAGCAGCGGCGGGACTCCTCTGGGAATAGGCACAGATACGCAGTATTTT. Residues: CASSGGTPLGIGTDTQYF.

This clonotype was seen only a few times. The J gene is TRBJ2-7, the V gene TRBV20-1; 11 positions match TRBD1. Trimming at V came to 0 bases and at J to 1 base, leaving 2 bases not matched to a gene. Per the germline V gene, CDR1 is DFQATT and CDR2 is SNEGSKA (reference sequence). The length of the CDR3 is 15 residues. Written as DNA, the CDR3 is TGCAGTGCTAGAGATCGGGACAGGGGGTCCTACGAGCAGTACTTC. Amino acid sequence: CSARDRDRGSYEQYF.

The CDR3 sequence: CSARELGGGTDTQYF. The DNA for the CDR3 is TGCAGTGCTAGAGAGCTGGGCGGGGGCACAGATACGCAGTATTTT. This rearrangement joins TRBV20-1 to TRBJ2-3; perhaps TRBD2 as D (6 bases). CDR3 size: 15 residues. V dropped 0 bases and J dropped 1 base, with 11 bases sitting between them. Germline V gene sequence: CDR1 DFQATT, CDR2 SNEGSKA (reference sequence).

This clonotype showed up just a few times. The chain combines TRBV5-1 with TRBJ1-6; D not certain. The ends were cut back, 0 bases at V and 11 bases at J, with 9 bases in the middle. CDR1 SGHRS and CDR2 YFSETQ come from the germline V gene. The CDR3 is 13 amino acids. The chain's CDR3 is CASSLEPVPPLHF. CDR3 nucleotide sequence: TGCGCCAGCAGCTTGGAGCCAGTGCCACCCCTCCACTTT. Using reference TRBV5-1 and TRBJ1-6 for the parts outside the CDR3, the full variable domain is KAGVTQTPRYLIKTRGQQVTLSCSPISGHRSVSWYQQTPGQGLQFLFEYFSETQRNKGNFPGRFSGRQFSNSRSEMNVSTLELGDSALYLCASSLEPVPPLHFGNGTRLTVT.

This clonotype has only a few counts. This chain connects TRBV14 to TRBJ2-7; TRBD1 matches at 11 bases. V shed 2 bases and J 4 bases; nucleotides not matched to a gene: 7. Germline values: CDR1 SGHDN, CDR2 FVKESK. The CDR3 totals 16 residues. CDR3 sequence reads: CASSQPGQGVPYEQYF. Here the CDR3 DNA reads TGTGCCAGCAGCCAACCGGGACAGGGGGTTCCTTACGAGCAGTACTTC.